This T cell receptor (beta chain) was recovered during a study of blood T cell repertoires in COVID-19 (dated by TCRdb to about 2020). The study in broad terms: The collaborator samples originated in the United States, Italy and Spain and spanned the acute and convalescent phases of COVID-19. The prospective study material was composed of cDNA or gDNA derived from T cells, B-cell-depleted T cells, or PBMCs. Deeply sampled blood TCRbeta repertoires from subjects exposed to, actively infected with, or recovered from COVID-19 were included in the dataset. The repertoires were released in a freely available public database intended as a resource for research on the immune response to SARS-CoV-2. The samples were drawn from two sources: the first 160 participants of the ongoing ImmuneRACE study, and 1,000 to 1,500 subjects contributed by 6 global collaborators. A de-identified subject ID, COVID-19 status, age in years and sex were almost always included in the sample metadata. Where available, HLA class I and class II types were taken from metadata supplied by the sample provider and were not determined by assay-based typing. Beyond this particular receptor, the publication reports: The quantity of clinical and demographic metadata differed by source and by participant and was supplied without curation.

Collaborating institutions collected whole blood in K2EDTA tubes following their own protocols. For TCRbeta analysis, collaborators shipped samples in one of three forms: frozen whole blood, isolated PBMCs, or DNA extracted from either of those sample types. The immunoSEQ Assay, a bias-controlled multiplex PCR, was used to amplify TCRbeta CDR3 regions from genomic DNA. On the study's bioinformatics: Within the assay, amplification of reference gene primers was used to estimate how many nucleated cells each sample contained. To quantify the absolute abundance of each unique TCRbeta CDR3 rearrangement, sequence reads were collapsed and filtered. For each sample, productive Simpson clonality was calculated as the square root of Simpson's diversity index across productive rearrangements. TCRdb took this table from immuneACCESS and kept in-frame rearrangements with V and J called. Such tables lack part of the clones; where checked against another copy, unresolved V genes explain under half of the gap, and the rest is unexplained. D and trimming were read from the DNA, whereas the V and J calls and clone size are those reported in that table. Present in this sample are some 170,000 clones, over 80% of which were seen just once. In total, the top ten clones hold roughly 1.5% of the sample.

The CDR3 contains 18 residues, cysteine and phenylalanine counted. The CDR3 DNA has 54 bases and is translated from base 1. V lost 6 bases and J lost 0 bases; the stretch between them is 24 bases long. CDR1 SGHRS and CDR2 YFSETQ were looked up in the germline V gene. To note about this clone: Its target antigen remains unknown. Per-base quality was not reported, and no clone a single base away is much larger than it.

The sequenced sample was peripheral blood. The sequence was collected from a woman aged 50 to 60 with acute or convalescent COVID-19. The chain uses TRBV5-1 and TRBJ2-5; TRBD1 is perhaps the D gene, given 6 matching bases. The CDR3 region reads CASIFGLGTTPDQETQYF. The DNA sequence is as follows: TGCGCCAGCATCTTTGGGTTAGGGACAACCCCAGACCAAGAGACCCAGTACTTC.